The rows below give T cell receptor beta chains drawn from one sample of a study of T cell responses to AZD1222 COVID-19 vaccine. The method was immunoSEQ multiplex PCR; TCRdb's version includes in-frame clones alone and lacks a portion of them. This table holds roughly 130,000 clones, roughly 88% found once. The input for sequencing was peripheral blood, taken on day 0 of MenACWY control vaccination. The receptors were sampled from an adult in good health. Each CDR3 is given with its conserved first and last residue. D genes are given only for firm matches. The size of a clone is reported for some rows only, either as once, few or many, or as a class for expanded clones.

d_gene	v_gene	abundance	j_gene	CDR3aa	CDR3nt
TRBD1	TRBV3-1/TRBV3-2	-	TRBJ2-7	CASSQPLQGSEQYF	TGTGCCAGCAGCCAGCCCTTACAGGGGTCGGAGCAGTACTTC
-	TRBV6-5	-	TRBJ1-1	CASSYFGGSTEAFF	TGTGCCAGCAGTTACTTCGGGGGTAGCACTGAAGCTTTCTTT
-	TRBV19	-	TRBJ2-1	CASSVPWDNEQFF	TGTGCCAGTAGTGTACCATGGGACAATGAGCAGTTCTTC
TRBD1	TRBV2	-	TRBJ2-3	CASRPGQGSDTQYF	TGTGCCAGCAGGCCGGGACAGGGTTCAGATACGCAGTATTTT
TRBD1	TRBV7-9	-	TRBJ1-1	CASLQDREAFF	TGTGCCAGCTTACAGGACAGGGAAGCTTTCTTT
-	TRBV2	-	TRBJ2-2	CASKTEIIGELFF	TGTGCCAGCAAGACTGAAATCATTGGGGAGCTGTTTTTT
-	TRBV6-6	-	TRBJ1-2	CASSYSPNYGYTF	TGTGCCAGCAGTTACTCGCCTAACTATGGCTACACCTTC
TRBD1	TRBV23-1	-	TRBJ2-7	CASSQSDRGTYEQYF	TGCGCCAGCAGTCAGTCAGACAGGGGAACCTACGAGCAGTACTTC
-	TRBV21-1	-	TRBJ2-7	CASSKEGRGVPYEQYF	TGTGCCAGCAGCAAAGAAGGCAGGGGAGTTCCCTACGAGCAGTACTTC
-	TRBV3-1/TRBV3-2	-	TRBJ2-1	CASSQLVAEQFF	TGTGCCAGCAGCCAACTGGTAGCGGAGCAGTTCTTC
TRBD1	TRBV19	-	TRBJ1-1	CASTADRANTEAFF	TGTGCCAGTACCGCGGACAGGGCGAACACTGAAGCTTTCTTT
-	TRBV9	few	TRBJ1-1	CASSVVAEGVTEAFF	TGTGCCAGCAGCGTAGTTGCGGAAGGGGTCACTGAAGCTTTCTTT
-	TRBV6-5	-	TRBJ2-7	CASSHLGEQYF	TGTGCCAGCAGCCACCTCGGGGAGCAGTACTTC
-	TRBV5-6	-	TRBJ1-5	CASSLGPVSNQPQHF	TGTGCCAGCAGCTTGGGCCCCGTTAGCAATCAGCCCCAGCATTTT
-	TRBV14	-	TRBJ1-2	CASSRDTYYGYTF	TGTGCCAGCAGCCGAGACACCTACTATGGCTACACCTTC
-	TRBV29-1	-	TRBJ2-7	CSVLIIAEQYF	TGCAGCGTTCTGATTATCGCCGAGCAGTACTTC
-	TRBV10-1	-	TRBJ1-6	CASSVDNSPLHF	TGCGCCAGCAGTGTGGATAATTCACCCCTCCACTTT
TRBD1	TRBV2	-	TRBJ2-4	CASKKDRESINIQYF	TGTGCCAGCAAAAAGGACAGGGAGAGTATAAACATTCAGTACTTC
-	TRBV28	-	TRBJ1-5	CASRSGTLSNQPQHF	TGTGCCAGCAGATCCGGGACGCTTAGCAATCAGCCCCAGCATTTT
TRBD1	TRBV18	-	TRBJ1-3	CASSLQGAPGNTIYF	TGTGCCAGCTCGCTACAGGGGGCGCCTGGAAACACCATATATTTT
-	TRBV15	once	TRBJ2-7	CATSRDRGSRGVGQYF	TGTGCCACCAGCAGAGATCGAGGCTCACGGGGAGTCGGGCAGTACTTC
-	TRBV27	few	TRBJ2-7	CASSLSRASSYEQYF	TGTGCCAGCAGTTTGTCGCGGGCCAGCTCCTACGAGCAGTACTTC
-	TRBV28	-	TRBJ1-1	CAAAPGPMNTEAFF	TGTGCCGCAGCGCCGGGACCGATGAACACTGAAGCTTTCTTT
TRBD1	TRBV7-2	-	TRBJ1-1	CASSAQGQVVTEAFF	TGTGCCAGCAGCGCCCAGGGACAGGTAGTGACTGAAGCTTTCTTT
-	TRBV7-2	once	TRBJ2-5	CASSWEAGGLGNGRTQYF	TGTGCCAGCAGCTGGGAGGCTGGGGGCCTCGGGAACGGGAGGACCCAGTACTTC
-	TRBV7-2	-	TRBJ2-3	CASSLDGRPSPTDTQYF	TGTGCCAGCAGCTTAGATGGACGTCCGTCTCCTACAGATACGCAGTATTTT
TRBD2	TRBV5-6	-	TRBJ2-7	CASSLGLAPYEQYF	TGTGCCAGCAGCTTGGGACTAGCGCCCTACGAGCAGTACTTC
-	TRBV12-3/TRBV12-4	-	TRBJ1-6	CASSLTSEAPLHF	TGTGCCAGCAGTCTTACCTCCGAGGCACCCCTCCACTTT
-	TRBV11-2	few	TRBJ1-3	CASSLGQVASGNTIYF	TGTGCCAGCAGCTTAGGTCAGGTCGCATCTGGAAACACCATATATTTT
-	TRBV7-2	-	TRBJ1-1	CASTPLAEAFF	TGTGCCAGCACCCCCTTGGCGGAAGCTTTCTTT
TRBD1	TRBV10-3	-	TRBJ1-6	CAISRDRSDNSPLHF	TGTGCCATCAGCCGGGACAGGTCTGATAATTCACCCCTCCACTTT
-	TRBV24-1	-	TRBJ1-5	CATSDPRGGNQPQHF	TGTGCCACCAGTGACCCGAGAGGGGGAAACCAGCCCCAGCATTTT
-	TRBV7-8	-	TRBJ1-6	CASSLGGANSPLHF	TGTGCCAGCAGCTTAGGCGGAGCTAATTCACCCCTCCACTTT
-	TRBV15	-	TRBJ1-1	CATRREVINTEAFF	TGTGCCACCCGACGGGAGGTTATCAACACTGAAGCTTTCTTT
TRBD2	TRBV27	-	TRBJ2-7	CASNAGGSSYEQYF	TGTGCCAGCAACGCGGGAGGGAGCTCCTACGAGCAGTACTTC
-	TRBV18	-	TRBJ1-1	CASSPLGNRRMNTEAFF	TGTGCCAGCTCACCACTAGGGAATAGGCGAATGAACACTGAAGCTTTCTTT
-	TRBV5-1	-	TRBJ1-2	CASSLEGSPYGYTF	TGCGCCAGCAGCTTGGAAGGCAGTCCCTATGGCTACACCTTC
TRBD2	TRBV5-4	-	TRBJ2-1	CATNSGSSYNEQFF	TGTGCCACCAATAGCGGGAGCTCCTACAATGAGCAGTTCTTC
TRBD1	TRBV5-1	-	TRBJ2-3	CASTLDRITDTQYF	TGCGCCAGCACCCTGGACAGGATCACAGATACGCAGTATTTT
-	TRBV5-6	-	TRBJ1-3	CASSQKSAGNTIYF	TGTGCCAGCAGCCAAAAAAGCGCCGGAAACACCATATATTTT
-	TRBV11-2	-	TRBJ1-1	CASSHRRAFF	TGTGCCAGCAGCCACCGAAGAGCTTTCTTT
TRBD2	TRBV7-2	-	TRBJ2-7	CASSLTSGRTSSGQYF	TGTGCCAGCAGCCTGACTAGCGGGAGAACATCCTCTGGGCAGTACTTC
-	TRBV19	-	TRBJ1-5	CASSFSGYSNQPQHF	TGTGCCAGCTCCTTCAGTGGATATAGCAATCAGCCCCAGCATTTT
-	TRBV2	-	TRBJ2-3	CASKDADTQYF	TGTGCCAGCAAGGACGCCGATACGCAGTATTTT
-	TRBV11-2	-	TRBJ2-7	CASSPRKGRISYEQYF	TGTGCCAGCAGCCCCCGGAAGGGTAGGATCTCCTACGAGCAGTACTTC
TRBD1	TRBV5-1	-	TRBJ1-1	CASSLGPGQPDGAFF	TGCGCCAGCAGCTTGGGCCCGGGACAGCCCGATGGGGCTTTCTTT
-	TRBV19	few	TRBJ1-3	CASSFPGHLSGNTIYF	TGTGCCAGTAGTTTTCCGGGACACCTCTCTGGAAACACCATATATTTT
-	TRBV25-1	-	TRBJ2-3	CASSAKDSQDTQYF	TGTGCCAGCAGTGCTAAGGACAGTCAAGATACGCAGTATTTT
-	TRBV21-1	-	TRBJ2-3	CATDTNLTDTQYF	TGTGCCACCGACACAAACCTCACAGATACGCAGTATTTT
-	TRBV30	-	TRBJ1-2	CAWSVHLANYGYTF	TGTGCCTGGAGTGTGCACTTAGCTAACTATGGCTACACCTTC
-	TRBV7-9	-	TRBJ2-7	CASRPDGVYEQYF	TGTGCCAGCAGACCAGACGGGGTCTACGAGCAGTACTTC